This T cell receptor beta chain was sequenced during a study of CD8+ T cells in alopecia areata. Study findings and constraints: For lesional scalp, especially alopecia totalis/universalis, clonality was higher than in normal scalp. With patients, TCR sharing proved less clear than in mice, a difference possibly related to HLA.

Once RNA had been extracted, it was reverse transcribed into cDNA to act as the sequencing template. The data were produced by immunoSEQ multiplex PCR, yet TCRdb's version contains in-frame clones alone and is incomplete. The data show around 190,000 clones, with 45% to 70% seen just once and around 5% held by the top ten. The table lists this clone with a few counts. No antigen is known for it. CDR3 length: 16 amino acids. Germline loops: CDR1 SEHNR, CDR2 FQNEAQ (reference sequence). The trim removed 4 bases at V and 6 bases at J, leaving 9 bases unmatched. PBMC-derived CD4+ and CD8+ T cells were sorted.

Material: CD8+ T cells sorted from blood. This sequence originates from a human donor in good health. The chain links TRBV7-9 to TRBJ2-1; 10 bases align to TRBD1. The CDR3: CASSWELGTGANEQFF. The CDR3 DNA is TGTGCCAGCAGCTGGGAATTGGGGACAGGGGCCAATGAGCAGTTCTTC.